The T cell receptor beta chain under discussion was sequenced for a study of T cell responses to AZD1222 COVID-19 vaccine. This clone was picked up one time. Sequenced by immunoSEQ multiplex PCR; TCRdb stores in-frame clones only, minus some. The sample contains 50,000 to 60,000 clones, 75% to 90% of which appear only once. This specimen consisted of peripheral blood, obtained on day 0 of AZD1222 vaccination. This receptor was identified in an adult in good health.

CDR3 in DNA: TGCAGTGCTAGTCTAGGGGCGGGGAACACTGAAGCTTTCTTT. Residues: CSASLGAGNTEAFF. The chain links TRBV20-1 to TRBJ1-1, with TRBD1 as a possible D gene (5 bases). The CDR3 has 14 amino acids. Germline CDR1 is DFQATT and CDR2 is SNEGSKA (reference sequence). The ends were cut back, 3 bases at V and 1 base at J, with 12 bases in the middle.